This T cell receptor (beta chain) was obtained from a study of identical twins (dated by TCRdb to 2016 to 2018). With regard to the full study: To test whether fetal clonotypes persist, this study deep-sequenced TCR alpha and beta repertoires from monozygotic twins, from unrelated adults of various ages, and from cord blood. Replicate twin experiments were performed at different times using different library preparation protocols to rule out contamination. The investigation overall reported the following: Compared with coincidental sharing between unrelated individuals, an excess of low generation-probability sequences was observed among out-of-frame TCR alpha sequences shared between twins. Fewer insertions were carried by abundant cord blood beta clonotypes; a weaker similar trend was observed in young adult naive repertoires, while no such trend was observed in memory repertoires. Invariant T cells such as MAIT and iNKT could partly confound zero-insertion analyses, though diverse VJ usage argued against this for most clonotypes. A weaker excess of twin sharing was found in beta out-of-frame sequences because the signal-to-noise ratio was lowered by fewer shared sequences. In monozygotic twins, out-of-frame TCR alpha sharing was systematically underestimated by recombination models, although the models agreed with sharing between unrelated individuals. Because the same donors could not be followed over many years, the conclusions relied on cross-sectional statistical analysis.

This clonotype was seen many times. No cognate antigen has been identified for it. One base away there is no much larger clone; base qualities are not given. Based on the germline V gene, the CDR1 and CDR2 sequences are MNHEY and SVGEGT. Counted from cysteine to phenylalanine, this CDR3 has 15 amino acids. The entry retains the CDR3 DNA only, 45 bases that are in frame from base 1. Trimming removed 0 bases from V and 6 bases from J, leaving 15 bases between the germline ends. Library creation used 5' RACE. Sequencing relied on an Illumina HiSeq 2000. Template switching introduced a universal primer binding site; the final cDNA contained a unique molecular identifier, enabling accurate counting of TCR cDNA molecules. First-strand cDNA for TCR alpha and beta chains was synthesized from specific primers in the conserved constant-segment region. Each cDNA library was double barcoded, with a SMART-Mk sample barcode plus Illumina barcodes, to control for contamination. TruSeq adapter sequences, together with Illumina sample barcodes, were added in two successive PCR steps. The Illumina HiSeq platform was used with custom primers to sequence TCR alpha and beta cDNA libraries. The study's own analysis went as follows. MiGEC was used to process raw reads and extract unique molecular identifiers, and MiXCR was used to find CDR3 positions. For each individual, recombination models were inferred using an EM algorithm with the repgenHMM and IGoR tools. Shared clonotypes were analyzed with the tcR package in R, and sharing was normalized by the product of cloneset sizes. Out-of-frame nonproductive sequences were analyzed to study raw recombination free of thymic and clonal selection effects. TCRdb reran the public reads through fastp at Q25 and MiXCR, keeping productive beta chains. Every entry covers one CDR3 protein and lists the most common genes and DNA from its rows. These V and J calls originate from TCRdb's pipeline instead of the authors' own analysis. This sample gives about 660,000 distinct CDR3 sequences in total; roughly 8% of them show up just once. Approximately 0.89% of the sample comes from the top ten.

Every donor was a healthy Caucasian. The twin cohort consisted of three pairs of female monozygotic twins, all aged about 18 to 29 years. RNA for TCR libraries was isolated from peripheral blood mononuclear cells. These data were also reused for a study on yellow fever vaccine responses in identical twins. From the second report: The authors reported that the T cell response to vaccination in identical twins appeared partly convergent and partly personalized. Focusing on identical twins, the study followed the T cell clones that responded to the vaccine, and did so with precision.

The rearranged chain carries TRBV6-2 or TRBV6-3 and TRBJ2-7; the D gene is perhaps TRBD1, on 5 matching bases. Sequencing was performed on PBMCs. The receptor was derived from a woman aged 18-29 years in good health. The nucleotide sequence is TGTGCCAGCAGTTACTCAGGCGACAGCCTGGGCGAGCAGTACTTC. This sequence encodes CASSYSGDSLGEQYF.